This T cell receptor (beta chain) was obtained from a study of blood T cell repertoires in COVID-19. As processed by the authors: From reference gene primer amplification, estimates of nucleated cell counts were derived. TCRdb keeps only in-frame clones here, not all; method: immunoSEQ multiplex PCR. V and J calls and clone size come straight from that table; D and trimming were deduced from the DNA. The sample includes some 96,000 clones, about 90% of them seen just once. Sequencing used peripheral blood. The TCR originated in a man younger than 45 in a cohort sampled during active COVID-19.

Here the CDR3 reads CASSPSGGTIYF. The CDR3 DNA reads as TGTGCCAGCAGTCCTTCAGGGGGCACCATATATTTT. The chain couples TRBV28 to TRBJ1-3, with 7 bases that match TRBD1. The CDR3 extends over 12 amino acids. Germline lookup yields CDR1 MDHEN and CDR2 SYDVKM. The V segment lost 5 bases and the J segment 9 bases; nucleotides outside the gene matches: 4.